These 3 T cell receptor beta chains share one sample of origin, sequenced in a study of T-cell memory formation after mild COVID-19. Via MiXCR, TCRdb re-called the 5' RACE reads, giving one row per CDR3 protein. The sample records around 250,000 distinct CDR3 sequences, over 15% being singletons. What was sequenced was PBMCs or a T cell subset sorted from them (not recorded which). The source of these receptors is a man younger than 35 who had mild COVID-19 (a few samples of this study predate the infection). Cell type and time point are not known.

This clonotype came up a few times. This rearrangement joins TRBV12-3 or TRBV12-4 to TRBJ1-2; D is perhaps TRBD1 (5 bases). Trimming took off 6 bases at V and 3 bases at J, with 17 bases between the two ends. This CDR3 is built from 15 residues. CDR3 loop: CASSPTRQFYYGYTF. The CDR3 DNA sequence: TGTGCCAGCAGCCCCACCCGACAGTTCTACTATGGCTACACCTTC.

This clonotype came up many times. This rearrangement joins TRBV5-4 to TRBJ1-2; 7 bases map to TRBD1. V dropped 3 bases and J dropped 5; count of bases not matched to a gene: 4. CDR3 length: 13 residues. Germline V lookup: CDR1 SGHNT, CDR2 YYREEE (reference sequence). In DNA form, the CDR3 reads TGTGCCAGCAGCTATACAGGGGAGTATGGCTACACCTTC. Translating gives CASSYTGEYGYTF.

The J gene is TRBJ1-6, the V gene TRBV19; 8 positions match TRBD1. The V gene end was trimmed by 3 bases and the J gene end by 8 bases; junction bases not matched to a gene: 3. The CDR3 extends over 14 amino acids. Germline values: CDR1 LNHDA, CDR2 SQIVND (reference sequence). As DNA, the CDR3 is TGTGCCAGTAGTATTGGACAGGGATATTCACCCCTCCACTTT. Encoded protein: CASSIGQGYSPLHF.